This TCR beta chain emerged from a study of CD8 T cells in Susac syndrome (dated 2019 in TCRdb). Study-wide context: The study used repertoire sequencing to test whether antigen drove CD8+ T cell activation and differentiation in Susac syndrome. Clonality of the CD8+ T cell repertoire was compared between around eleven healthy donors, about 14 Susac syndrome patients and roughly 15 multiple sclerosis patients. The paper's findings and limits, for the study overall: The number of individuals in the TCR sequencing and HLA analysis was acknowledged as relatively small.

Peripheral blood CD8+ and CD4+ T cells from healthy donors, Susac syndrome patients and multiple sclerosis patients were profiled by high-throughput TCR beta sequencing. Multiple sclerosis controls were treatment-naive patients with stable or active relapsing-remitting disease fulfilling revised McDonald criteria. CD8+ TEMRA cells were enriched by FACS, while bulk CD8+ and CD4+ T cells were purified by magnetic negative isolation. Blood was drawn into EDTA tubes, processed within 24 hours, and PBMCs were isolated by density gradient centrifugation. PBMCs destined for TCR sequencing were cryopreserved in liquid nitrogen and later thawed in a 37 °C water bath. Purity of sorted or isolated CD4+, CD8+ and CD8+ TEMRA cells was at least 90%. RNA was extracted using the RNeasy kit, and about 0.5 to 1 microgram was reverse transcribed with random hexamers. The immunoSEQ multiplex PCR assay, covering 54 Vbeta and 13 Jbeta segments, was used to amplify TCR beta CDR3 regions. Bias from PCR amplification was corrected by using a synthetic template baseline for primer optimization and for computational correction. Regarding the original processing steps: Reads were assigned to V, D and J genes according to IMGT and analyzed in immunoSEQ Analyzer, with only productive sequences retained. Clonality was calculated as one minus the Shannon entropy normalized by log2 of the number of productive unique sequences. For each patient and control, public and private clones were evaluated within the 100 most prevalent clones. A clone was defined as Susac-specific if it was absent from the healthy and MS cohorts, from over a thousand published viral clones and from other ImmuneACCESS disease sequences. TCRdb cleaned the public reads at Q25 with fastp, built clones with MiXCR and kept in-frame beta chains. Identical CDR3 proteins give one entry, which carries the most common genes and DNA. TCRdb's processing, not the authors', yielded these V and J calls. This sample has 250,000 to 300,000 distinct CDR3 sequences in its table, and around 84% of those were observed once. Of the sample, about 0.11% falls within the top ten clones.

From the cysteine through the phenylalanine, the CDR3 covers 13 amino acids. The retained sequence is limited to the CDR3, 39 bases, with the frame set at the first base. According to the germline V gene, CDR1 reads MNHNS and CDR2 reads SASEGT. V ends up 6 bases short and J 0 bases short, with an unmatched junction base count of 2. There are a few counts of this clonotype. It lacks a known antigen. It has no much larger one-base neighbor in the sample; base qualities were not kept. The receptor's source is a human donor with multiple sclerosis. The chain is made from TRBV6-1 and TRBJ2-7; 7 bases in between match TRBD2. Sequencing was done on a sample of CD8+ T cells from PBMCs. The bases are TGTGCCAGCAGGGGCGGGGGCTCCTACGAGCAGTACTTC. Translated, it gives CASRGGGSYEQYF.